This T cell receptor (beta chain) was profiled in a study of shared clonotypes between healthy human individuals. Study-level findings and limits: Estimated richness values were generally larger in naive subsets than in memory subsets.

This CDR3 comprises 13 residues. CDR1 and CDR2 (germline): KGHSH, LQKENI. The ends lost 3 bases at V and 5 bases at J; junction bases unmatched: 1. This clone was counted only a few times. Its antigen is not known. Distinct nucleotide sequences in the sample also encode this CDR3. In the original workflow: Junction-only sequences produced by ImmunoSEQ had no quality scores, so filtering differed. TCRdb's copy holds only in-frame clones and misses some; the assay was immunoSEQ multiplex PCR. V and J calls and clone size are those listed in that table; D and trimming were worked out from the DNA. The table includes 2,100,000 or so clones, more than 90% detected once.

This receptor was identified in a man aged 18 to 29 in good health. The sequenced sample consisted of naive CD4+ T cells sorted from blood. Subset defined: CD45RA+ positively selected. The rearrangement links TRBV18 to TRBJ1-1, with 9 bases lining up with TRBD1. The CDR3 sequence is CASSPGQGTEAFF. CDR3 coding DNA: TGTGCCAGCTCACCCGGACAGGGGACTGAAGCTTTCTTT.